The 18 T cell receptor beta chains listed next were all sequenced from one sample in a study of Ad26.COV2.S vaccination and SARS-CoV-2 variants (dated by TCRdb to 2020 to 2023). Reading the label with the study, this specimen's treatment or condition is: roughly 19 received Ad26.COV2.S at low or high dose, single or two shots; about five received placebo; per-sample allocation not given. Repertoires of vaccine and placebo recipients were sequenced from samples collected on day 63 after the first injection. Libraries came from the immunoSEQ multiplex PCR assay. TCRdb retrieved this table from immuneACCESS and kept in-frame rearrangements only. Not all clones are present; in checked studies, unresolved V genes account for under half, and no reason is known for the remainder. This sample lists more than 350,000 clones; more than 80% were detected once. 12% of the sample rests with the top ten. Here the sequenced sample was peripheral blood, taken in a trial of Ad26.COV2.S vaccine versus placebo. The receptors were gathered from a person between 18 and 60 years old who received the Ad26.COV2.S COVID-19 vaccine or a placebo.

This chain links TRBV29-1 with TRBJ1-3, with D maybe TRBD1 (6 bases). Per germline, CDR1 SQVTM and CDR2 ANQGSEA. V shed 4 bases and J shed 0 bases, with 16 bases lying between them. The length of the CDR3 is 16 residues. The CDR3 is CSVVTTQGSSGNTIYF. For the CDR3, the DNA is TGCAGCGTTGTTACGACACAGGGAAGCTCTGGAAACACCATATATTTT.

V gene TRBV19 combines with J gene TRBJ1-2; D gene unclear. Per the germline V gene, CDR1 is LNHDA and CDR2 is SQIVND (reference sequence). The CDR3 extends over 13 amino acids. The germline V and J ends were trimmed by 0 bases and 4 bases, with 6 bases remaining between them. CDR3 amino acids: CASSIDLSYGYTF. The CDR3 bases are TGTGCCAGTAGTATAGATCTCAGCTATGGCTACACCTTC.

The rearrangement joins TRBV28 to TRBJ2-7; TRBD2 agrees at 7 bases. Trimming cost V 6 bases and J 3 bases; bases outside gene matches: 20. Per germline, CDR1 MDHEN and CDR2 SYDVKM. The CDR3 totals 18 residues. CDR3: CASSGGRVAGAFYYEQYF. In DNA, the CDR3 is TGTGCCAGCAGCGGAGGAAGGGTGGCGGGAGCCTTCTACTACGAGCAGTACTTC.

The chain uses TRBV5-1 and TRBJ2-2; TRBD2 matches at 13 bases. The CDR3 has 16 residues. V shed 1 base, J shed 6 bases, and the junction held 3 bases outside the gene matches. Per germline, CDR1 SGHRS and CDR2 YFSETQ. Written as DNA, the CDR3 is TGCGCCAGCAGCTTGACTAGCGGGAGGGCCCCCGGGGAGCTGTTTTTT. Its protein product is CASSLTSGRAPGELFF. The entire variable domain, with the rest obtained from reference TRBV5-1 and TRBJ2-2, is as follows: KAGVTQTPRYLIKTRGQQVTLSCSPISGHRSVSWYQQTPGQGLQFLFEYFSETQRNKGNFPGRFSGRQFSNSRSEMNVSTLELGDSALYLCASSLTSGRAPGELFFGEGSRLTVL.

The chain has TRBV7-9 and TRBJ2-7, with no clear D. In germline, CDR1 is SEHNR, CDR2 FQNEAQ (reference sequence). Trimming removed 4 bases at V and 3 bases at J, with 13 bases between. The CDR3 covers 14 residues. The CDR3 spells CASSSIGRYYEQYF. The CDR3 DNA reads TGTGCCAGCAGCTCGATAGGACGGTACTACGAGCAGTACTTC. The full variable domain, in which reference TRBV7-9 and TRBJ2-7 provide the parts outside the CDR3, is DTGVSQNPRHKITKRGQNVTFRCDPISEHNRLYWYRQTLGQGPEFLTYFQNEAQLEKSRLLSDRFSAERPKGSFSTLEIQRTEQGDSAMYLCASSSIGRYYEQYFGPGTRLTVT.

The chain joins TRBV3-1 (or the pseudogene TRBV3-2) to TRBJ2-1, with TRBD2 identical over 8 bases. The CDR3 sequence is 18 residues long. Germline-derived CDR1 and CDR2 are LGHDT and YNNKEL (reference sequence). Trimming took 2 bases from V and 1 from J; bases not matched to a gene: 10. CDR3 region: CASSQRGSGRLSYNEQFF. The CDR3 DNA reads TGTGCCAGCAGCCAAAGGGGGAGCGGGAGATTGTCCTACAATGAGCAGTTCTTC.

The chain has TRBV6-5 and TRBJ1-2; D is undetermined. V lost 10 bases and J lost 4, with 13 bases in between. Germline CDR1 and CDR2: MNHEY and SVGAGI. The CDR3 consists of 12 residues. DNA for the CDR3: TGTGCCACACAACTCACGGGCTATGGCTACACCTTC. This sequence encodes CATQLTGYGYTF.

The chain is built from TRBV5-4 and TRBJ1-2, with 10 bases matching TRBD1. Germline CDR1 and CDR2: SGHNT and YYREEE (reference sequence). The CDR3 runs to 14 residues. V lost 4 bases and J lost 4; bases outside the gene matches: 4. The CDR3 coding sequence is TGTGCCAGCAGCATGGACAGGGGGGGCTATGGCTACACCTTC. It codes for CASSMDRGGYGYTF. Looking up the rest from reference TRBV5-4 and TRBJ1-2 gives the full variable domain: ETGVTQSPTHLIKTRGQQVTLRCSSQSGHNTVSWYQQALGQGPQFIFQYYREEENGRGNFPPRFSGLQFPNYSSELNVNALELDDSALYLCASSMDRGGYGYTFGSGTRLTVV.

This clone was seen a few times. This rearrangement joins TRBV3-1 (or the pseudogene TRBV3-2) to TRBJ2-7, with TRBD2 matching 14 bases. The length of the CDR3 is 17 residues. After removal of 4 bases from V and 0 bases from J, the junction contained 5 bases not matched to a gene. The germline gives CDR1 LGHDT, CDR2 YNNKEL (reference sequence). CDR3 DNA sequence: TGTGCCAGCAGCCCGGGACTAGCGGGAGCTCACTCCTACGAGCAGTACTTC. Its translation is CASSPGLAGAHSYEQYF.

This clone appeared once. The V and J genes are TRBV7-3 and TRBJ2-5, with D possibly matching TRBD2 (7 bases). The V gene lost 2 bases and the J gene lost 1 base, with 11 bases spanning the gap. Germline V gene data show CDR1 as SGHTA and CDR2 as FQGTGA. This CDR3 contains 15 residues. This CDR3 reads CASSLGEGVQETQYF. CDR3 nucleotide sequence: TGTGCCAGCAGCTTAGGGGAGGGGGTCCAAGAGACCCAGTACTTC.

The CDR3 loop is CASTGQGTQYF. CDR3 DNA sequence: TGTGCCAGCACCGGACAGGGGACGCAGTATTTT. The V gene is TRBV2, the J gene TRBJ2-3; 9 bases are a match to TRBD1. The V segment lost 7 bases and the J segment 9 bases; nucleotides outside the gene matches: 2. The CDR3 has 11 amino acids. Germline CDR1 SNHLY, CDR2 FYNNEI.

This clone was detected once. The genes are TRBV11-2 and TRBJ2-5; D not certain. Germline V gene lookup returns CDR1 SGHAT and CDR2 FQNNGV. Trimming cost V 7 bases and J 1 base, with 10 bases left between them. The length of the CDR3 is 13 residues. CDR3 nucleotide sequence: TGTGCCAGCACCCGGCTGGGCCAAGAGACCCAGTACTTC. This encodes CASTRLGQETQYF.

Only one count was recorded for this clone. This sequence joins TRBV5-5 and TRBJ1-4, with D unclear. Trimming removed 8 bases at V and 6 bases at J, with 20 bases between. Germline-derived CDR1 and CDR2 are SGHKS and YYEKEE (reference sequence). The CDR3 contains 15 residues. The CDR3: CASRPQSFLHEKLFF. CDR3 in DNA: TGTGCCAGTAGACCTCAGTCCTTCCTCCATGAAAAACTGTTTTTT.

V usage is TRBV7-3 and J usage is TRBJ2-7; 9 bases are shared with TRBD1. V dropped 5 bases and J dropped 2; count of bases not matched to a gene: 4. The CDR3 is 14 residues long. Germline V gives CDR1 SGHTA, CDR2 FQGTGA. CDR3 bases: TGTGCCAGCAGCGAAGGGACAGGGACCTACGAGCAGTACTTC. Protein: CASSEGTGTYEQYF.

The gene calls are TRBV5-1 and TRBJ1-1, with 10 bases that match TRBD1. Germline CDR1 SGHRS, CDR2 YFSETQ. The CDR3 totals 13 residues. V lost 4 bases and J lost 6; bases outside the gene matches: 3. The CDR3 coding sequence is TGCGCCAGCAGCCCGACAGGGGGCGCTGAAGCTTTCTTT. Translating it yields CASSPTGGAEAFF. Using reference TRBV5-1 and TRBJ1-1 for the parts outside the CDR3, the full variable domain is KAGVTQTPRYLIKTRGQQVTLSCSPISGHRSVSWYQQTPGQGLQFLFEYFSETQRNKGNFPGRFSGRQFSNSRSEMNVSTLELGDSALYLCASSPTGGAEAFFGQGTRLTVV.

The chain combines TRBV29-1 with TRBJ2-7; D is ambiguous. The V and J ends lost 7 bases and 2 bases respectively, with 9 bases between them. The CDR3 runs 11 residues. Germline V gene data show CDR1 as SQVTM and CDR2 as ANQGSEA. The DNA of the CDR3 is TGCAGCGGGGGTGAAACCTACGAGCAGTACTTC. Its protein is CSGGETYEQYF.

The chain uses TRBV4-2 and TRBJ2-7, with TRBD2 matching over 15 bases. The J segment lost 2 bases and the V segment lost 8 bases, leaving 4 bases of the junction unmatched. The CDR3 runs to 15 residues. Germline V CDR1 and CDR2: LGHNA, YNFKEQ. The CDR3 reads CASGLAGGTTYEQYF. DNA for the CDR3: TGTGCCAGCGGACTAGCGGGAGGGACCACCTACGAGCAGTACTTC.

This clone was found once. This chain links TRBV7-2 with TRBJ1-4; D might be TRBD1 (5 bases). The germline V gene encodes CDR1 SGHTA and CDR2 FQGNSA. This CDR3 contains 13 residues. Trimming shortened V by 2 bases and J by 13 bases, and 14 bases separated the two germline ends. The CDR3 is CASSLYGGRALFF. The CDR3 coding sequence is TGTGCCAGCAGCTTATACGGGGGACGAGCACTGTTTTTT.